The 16 T cell receptor beta chains below come from one sample, sequenced in a study of beta chain features in type 1 diabetes. Which antigens these TCRs recognize remains unknown. Whole-study findings and limits: Moderate but significant shortening of TCRB CDR3s was recorded in all four CD4+ subsets from Type 1 diabetes patients.

Of the isolated RNA, all was reverse transcribed, and so the sequenced material was expressed TCRB transcripts. Clones were read by immunoSEQ multiplex PCR, and TCRdb kept only the in-frame ones, dropping some. The profile shows over 600,000 clones, 9.5% to 15% of them singletons. Sequencing was performed on naive CD4+ T cells from blood. The receptors were sampled from a man under 40 with type 1 diabetes.

This clone has a handful of counts. The V call is TRBV27, the J call TRBJ1-1, with D tentatively TRBD1 (6 bases). CDR1 is MNHEY and CDR2 is SMNVEV in the germline V gene (reference sequence). This CDR3 is built from 14 residues. Deletions cut 8 bases from V and 2 bases from J, with 15 bases between. CDR3 region: CASGPWTDNTEAFF. CDR3 in DNA: TGTGCCAGCGGCCCTTGGACAGACAACACTGAAGCTTTCTTT.

This clone came up a few times. The chain is built from TRBV5-1 and TRBJ2-5; D may be TRBD2 (5 bases). In germline, CDR1 is SGHRS, CDR2 YFSETQ. This CDR3 is 14 amino acids long. The V end lost 2 bases, the J end lost 0 bases, and 8 bases lay between the germline ends. Written as DNA, the CDR3 is TGCGCCAGCAGCTTAGCGGCGTACCAAGAGACCCAGTACTTC. It specifies CASSLAAYQETQYF. The variable domain in full, completed from reference TRBV5-1 and TRBJ2-5, reads KAGVTQTPRYLIKTRGQQVTLSCSPISGHRSVSWYQQTPGQGLQFLFEYFSETQRNKGNFPGRFSGRQFSNSRSEMNVSTLELGDSALYLCASSLAAYQETQYFGPGTRLLVL.

The chain uses TRBV7-8 and TRBJ1-2; TRBD1 matches at 8 bases. Germline CDR1 SGHVS, CDR2 FQNEAQ. The CDR3 length is 19 residues. The trim removed 5 bases at V and 5 bases at J, leaving 22 bases unmatched. Written as DNA, the CDR3 is TGTGCCAGCAGCATGCATCGGGTTCCAGACAGGGGAAGATCATATGGCTACACCTTC. Translated: CASSMHRVPDRGRSYGYTF.

The J gene is TRBJ2-5, the V gene TRBV29-1; tentatively, D is TRBD2 (6 bases). The germline gives CDR1 SQVTM, CDR2 ANQGSEA. CDR3 length equals 15 residues. Between the trimmed V and J ends, which lost 0 bases and 2 bases, there was a span of 13 bases. CDR3 sequence: CSVEDRGAQQETQYF. For the CDR3, the DNA is TGCAGCGTTGAAGACCGCGGGGCTCAGCAAGAGACCCAGTACTTC.

This clone was observed a handful of times. The rearrangement uses TRBV5-4 and TRBJ2-1; TRBD2 might be the D (6 bases). Germline V gene lookup returns CDR1 SGHNT and CDR2 YYREEE (reference sequence). V gave up 2 bases and J gave up 5 bases, with 14 bases separating them. This CDR3 region has 15 residues. CDR3 protein: CASSFGGLTNNEQFF. The CDR3 nucleotides read TGTGCCAGCAGCTTCGGAGGACTAACAAACAATGAGCAGTTCTTC.

V is TRBV7-9 and J is TRBJ2-3; 7 nucleotides line up with TRBD1. Germline V gene data show CDR1 as SEHNR and CDR2 as FQNEAQ (reference sequence). J gave up 6 bases and V 5 bases, and 11 bases lay outside the gene matches. The CDR3 sequence is 15 residues long. The CDR3 DNA follows: TGTGCCAGCAGCCCCCCGGGGACAGCACAGGATACGCAGTATTTT. Translation gives CASSPPGTAQDTQYF.

The rearrangement links TRBV7-9 to TRBJ1-2; D gene ambiguous. The CDR3 consists of 14 residues. Trimming took off 3 bases at V and 0 bases at J, with 8 bases between the two ends. The germline V gene encodes CDR1 SEHNR and CDR2 FQNEAQ (reference sequence). The CDR3 loop reads CASSFDISNYGYTF. The CDR3 DNA is TGTGCCAGCAGCTTTGACATTTCTAACTATGGCTACACCTTC. Together with reference TRBV7-9 and TRBJ1-2, the CDR3 gives the full variable domain: DTGVSQNPRHKITKRGQNVTFRCDPISEHNRLYWYRQTLGQGPEFLTYFQNEAQLEKSRLLSDRFSAERPKGSFSTLEIQRTEQGDSAMYLCASSFDISNYGYTFGSGTRLTVV.

This clone was observed a few times. The chain joins TRBV18 to TRBJ1-3, with unresolved D. The CDR3 is 14 residues long. The ends were cut back, 0 bases at V and 3 bases at J, with 6 bases in the middle. From germline, CDR1 is KGHSH and CDR2 LQKENI. The CDR3 region is CASSPPGLGNTIYF. The CDR3 region has the DNA TGTGCCAGCTCACCACCTGGACTTGGAAACACCATATATTTT.

In its sample, this clone was seen a few times. The chain joins TRBV6-5 to TRBJ2-7, with D tentatively TRBD1 or TRBD2 (5 bases each). The CDR3 has 12 residues. Trimming removed 6 bases at V and 5 bases at J, with 11 bases between. Germline V gene lookup returns CDR1 MNHEY and CDR2 SVGAGI. The CDR3 is CASRGVSDEQYF. The DNA for the CDR3 is TGTGCCAGCAGGGGGGTGTCAGACGAGCAGTACTTC.

V gene TRBV28 combines with J gene TRBJ2-7; D unresolved. Germline CDR1 and CDR2: MDHEN and SYDVKM. This CDR3 has 11 amino acids. The V gene lost 6 bases and the J gene lost 9 bases, with 12 bases spanning the gap. The CDR3 region has the DNA TGTGCCAGCAGGACGCCACGAGGGCAGTACTTC. Translating it yields CASRTPRGQYF.

This clone appeared a few times. This rearrangement joins TRBV5-1 to TRBJ1-1, with D perhaps matching TRBD1 (6 bases). Trimming cost V 6 bases and J 4 bases, with 19 bases left between them. The CDR3 sequence is 15 residues long. CDR1 and CDR2 (germline): SGHRS, YFSETQ. CDR3 in DNA: TGCGCCAGCAAGACCATCCCAGGGGTTGGCACTGAAGCTTTCTTT. This translates into CASKTIPGVGTEAFF.

This clone occurred a few times. J is TRBJ2-7 and V is TRBV5-1; TRBD2 matches at 8 bases. Germline-derived CDR1 and CDR2 are SGHRS and YFSETQ. Losses at the gene ends were 8 bases for V and 3 bases for J; bases not matched to a gene: 10. CDR3 length: 14 amino acids. The DNA of the CDR3 is TGCGCCAGTGGGACGACTAGCGCGAACTACGAGCAGTACTTC. Residues: CASGTTSANYEQYF.

The V call is TRBV5-4, the J call TRBJ1-6, with a weak D call TRBD1 (6 bases). The ends were cut back, 7 bases at V and 10 bases at J, with 15 bases in the middle. The CDR3 extends over 13 amino acids. Per the germline V gene, CDR1 is SGHNT and CDR2 is YYREEE (reference sequence). CDR3 coding DNA: TGTGCCAGCGGGACACTCGAAATGTCACCCCTCCACTTT. Translated, it gives CASGTLEMSPLHF.

In this sample, this clone turned up a few times. V and J are TRBV2 and TRBJ1-2; no definite D call. Trimming took 4 bases from V and 0 from J, leaving 9 bases between them. The CDR3 spans 14 residues. Per the germline V gene, CDR1 is SNHLY and CDR2 is FYNNEI. The CDR3 region is CASSGLLPNYGYTF. CDR3 in DNA: TGTGCCAGCAGTGGTCTACTGCCTAACTATGGCTACACCTTC. The full variable domain, completed using reference TRBV2 and TRBJ1-2, is EPEVTQTPSHQVTQMGQEVILRCVPISNHLYFYWYRQILGQKVEFLVSFYNNEISEKSEIFDDQFSVERPDGSNFTLKIRSTKLEDSAMYFCASSGLLPNYGYTFGSGTRLTVV.

J is TRBJ1-6 and V is TRBV30, with D uncertain. Trimming stripped 1 base from V and 7 bases from J, with 8 bases between. Germline V gene sequence: CDR1 GTSNPN, CDR2 SVGIG (reference sequence). The CDR3 sequence is 13 residues long. The chain's CDR3 is CAWSGRKNSPLHF. The CDR3 DNA reads as TGTGCCTGGAGTGGCAGGAAAAATTCACCCCTCCACTTT.

In its sample, this clone was seen a few times. The chain joins TRBV9 to TRBJ1-3; tentatively, D is TRBD1 (5 bases). The V gene's germline CDR1 is SGDLS and CDR2 YYNGEE. CDR3 length: 17 residues. V gave up 4 bases and J gave up 2 bases, with 19 bases separating them. CDR3 region: CASSPHPGGGTGNTIYF. The CDR3 DNA is TGTGCCAGCAGCCCCCATCCCGGTGGGGGGACTGGAAACACCATATATTTT. Complete variable domain (other parts from reference TRBV9 and TRBJ1-3): DSGVTQTPKHLITATGQRVTLRCSPRSGDLSVYWYQQSLDQGLQFLIQYYNGEERAKGNILERFSAQQFPDLHSELNLSSLELGDSALYFCASSPHPGGGTGNTIYFGEGSWLTVV.